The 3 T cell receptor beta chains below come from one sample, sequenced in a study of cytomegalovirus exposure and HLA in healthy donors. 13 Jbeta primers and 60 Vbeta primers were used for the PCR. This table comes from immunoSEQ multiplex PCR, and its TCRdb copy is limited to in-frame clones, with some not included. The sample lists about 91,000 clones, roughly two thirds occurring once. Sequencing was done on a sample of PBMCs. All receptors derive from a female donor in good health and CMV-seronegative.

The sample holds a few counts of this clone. The CDR3, as DNA: TGTGCCAGCAGCCCACCGACTAGTTTCTACAATGAGCAGTTCTTC. It codes for CASSPPTSFYNEQFF. The chain links TRBV13 to TRBJ2-1; D possibly corresponds to TRBD2 (6 bases). Deletions cut 5 bases from V and 3 bases from J, with 14 bases between. The CDR3 is made up of 15 amino acids. Germline V gene sequence: CDR1 PRHDT, CDR2 FYEKMQ (reference sequence).

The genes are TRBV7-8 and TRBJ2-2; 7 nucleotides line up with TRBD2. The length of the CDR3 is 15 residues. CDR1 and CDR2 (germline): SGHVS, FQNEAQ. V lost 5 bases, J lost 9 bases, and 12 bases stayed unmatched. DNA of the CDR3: TGTGCCAGCAGCCGCTTATCGGGGGGTCCCCGGGAGCTGTTTTTT. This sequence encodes CASSRLSGGPRELFF.

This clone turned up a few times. The CDR3 DNA sequence: TGCAGCGTTAGTGACCCTCCTTCGGGGCAGTTCTTC. This sequence encodes CSVSDPPSGQFF. The rearrangement uses TRBV29-1 and TRBJ2-1; D gene ambiguous. V lost 5 bases and J lost 12, with 17 bases in between. The germline V gene has CDR1 SQVTM and CDR2 ANQGSEA. CDR3 length equals 12 residues.